The TCR beta chain described here comes from a study of blood T cell repertoires in COVID-19. Study at large: The cDNA or gDNA used as material had been derived from T cells, B-cell-depleted T cells, or PBMCs.

Patients from Seattle were sampled longitudinally, starting during active infection. Data came from immunoSEQ multiplex PCR; TCRdb stores just in-frame clones and leaves some out. Among nearly 70,000 clones listed, roughly 91% were seen once. The CDR3 length is 12 residues. Germline assignment: CDR1 MDHEN and CDR2 SYDVKM. Trimming shortened V by 8 bases and J by 8 bases, and 13 bases separated the two germline ends. This clonotype originated in a middle-aged man with COVID-19, enrolled during active disease. The chain uses TRBV28 and TRBJ1-5; no reliable D call. Sequencing was carried out using peripheral blood. CDR3 protein: CASSPVREPQHF. CDR3 sequence (DNA): TGTGCCAGCTCCCCGGTGAGGGAGCCCCAGCATTTT.